A few counts support the clone carrying this T cell receptor beta chain. Its specificity is not known. The V and J ends lost 6 bases and 1 base, in that order; junction bases with no gene match: 5. The CDR3 consists of 14 residues. Germline V gene lookup returns CDR1 MNHEY and CDR2 SVGEGT. Individual cDNA molecules were tagged with unique molecular identifiers. TCRdb independently ran MiXCR on the 5' RACE reads; one entry per CDR3 protein. The sample has some 41,000 distinct CDR3 sequences, 5.8% seen once; the top ten hold more than 25%. The sample comes from a study of early T cells in non-severe SARS-CoV-2 infection. General study results and limits: VDJdb-based annotation leaned toward anti-spike CD8 responses and missed private and CD4 specificities.

The chain is built from TRBV6-2 or TRBV6-3 and TRBJ1-1; TRBD1 agrees at 7 bases. The sample was whole blood. The sequence derives from an adult who was a healthcare worker with PCR-confirmed SARS-CoV-2 infection or an uninfected control (not recorded which). The CDR3 protein is CASRQTGTNTEAFF. In DNA form, the CDR3 reads TGTGCCAGCAGACAGACAGGGACGAACACTGAAGCTTTCTTT.